This TCR beta chain was sequenced for a study of graft-versus-host responses after intestinal transplantation. The study's findings and limits: GvH clones occurred in recipient marrow; some first appeared in ileum or blood. Early declines in HvG clones that occurred post-transplant were associated with peak circulating GvH clone levels.

The CDR3 extends over 15 amino acids. Germline-derived CDR1 and CDR2 are MGHDK and SYGVNS. Between the trimmed V and J ends, which lost 1 base and 6 bases, there was a span of 14 bases. On this clone: Its antigen is currently unknown.

Processing released intraepithelial and lamina propria lymphocytes from the graft tissue. Data came from immunoSEQ multiplex PCR; TCRdb stores just in-frame clones and leaves some out. The sample has 4,000 to 5,500 clones, about 80% seen once; the top ten hold under 8.5%. This sample comprised ileum tissue, obtained 127 days after intestinal transplantation. This receptor was obtained from a human patient who received an intestinal transplant, so some T cells may come from the graft donor. This sequence joins TRBV25-1 and TRBJ2-3, with D possibly being TRBD1 or TRBD2 (6 bases each). This CDR3 reads CASSESRGERDTQYF. The CDR3, as DNA: TGTGCCAGCAGTGAATCGAGGGGGGAAAGGGATACGCAGTATTTT.